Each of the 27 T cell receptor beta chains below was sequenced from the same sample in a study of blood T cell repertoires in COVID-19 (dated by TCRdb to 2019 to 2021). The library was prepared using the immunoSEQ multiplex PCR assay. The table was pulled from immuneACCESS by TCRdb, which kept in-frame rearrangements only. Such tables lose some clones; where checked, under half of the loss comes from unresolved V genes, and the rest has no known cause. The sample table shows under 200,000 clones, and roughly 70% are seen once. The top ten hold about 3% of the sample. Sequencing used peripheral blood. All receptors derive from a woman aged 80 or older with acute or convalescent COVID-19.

CDR3 nucleotides: TGTGCCAGCAGCCCTCAGGGGGGTTACACCGGGGAGCTGTTTTTT. This encodes CASSPQGGYTGELFF. The rearrangement uses TRBV7-9 and TRBJ2-2; tentatively, D is TRBD1 (7 bases). Germline loops: CDR1 SEHNR, CDR2 FQNEAQ (reference sequence). This CDR3 is 15 amino acids long. V was cut by 5 bases and J by 3 bases, with 13 bases left in between.

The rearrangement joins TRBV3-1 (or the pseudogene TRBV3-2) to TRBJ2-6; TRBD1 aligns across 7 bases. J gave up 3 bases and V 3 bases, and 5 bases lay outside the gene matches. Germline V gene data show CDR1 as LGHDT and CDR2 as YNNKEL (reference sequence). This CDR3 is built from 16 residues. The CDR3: CASSQGTADGANVLTF. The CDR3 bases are TGTGCCAGCAGCCAGGGGACAGCTGATGGGGCCAACGTCCTGACTTTC.

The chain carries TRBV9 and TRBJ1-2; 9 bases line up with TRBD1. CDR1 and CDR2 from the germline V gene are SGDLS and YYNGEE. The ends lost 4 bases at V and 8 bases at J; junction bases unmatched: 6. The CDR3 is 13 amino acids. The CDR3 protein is CASSLGQGVGYTF. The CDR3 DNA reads TGTGCCAGCAGCCTGGGACAGGGCGTCGGCTACACCTTC.

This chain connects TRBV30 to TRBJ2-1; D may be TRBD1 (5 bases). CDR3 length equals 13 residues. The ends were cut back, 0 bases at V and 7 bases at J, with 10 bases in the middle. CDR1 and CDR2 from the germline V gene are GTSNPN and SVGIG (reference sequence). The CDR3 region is CAWSVLTENEQFF. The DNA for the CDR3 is TGTGCCTGGAGTGTATTGACAGAAAATGAGCAGTTCTTC.

This CDR3 reads CASSVGQFDKYF. DNA of the CDR3: TGTGCCAGCAGCGTAGGACAGTTCGACAAGTATTTT. The gene calls are TRBV9 and TRBJ2-3; D is perhaps TRBD1 (5 bases). Germline loops: CDR1 SGDLS, CDR2 YYNGEE. V was pared by 0 bases and J by 13 bases, with 12 bases between. CDR3 length: 12 residues. The full variable domain, rest sourced from reference TRBV9 and TRBJ2-3, is DSGVTQTPKHLITATGQRVTLRCSPRSGDLSVYWYQQSLDQGLQFLIQYYNGEERAKGNILERFSAQQFPDLHSELNLSSLELGDSALYFCASSVGQFDKYFGPGTRLTVL.

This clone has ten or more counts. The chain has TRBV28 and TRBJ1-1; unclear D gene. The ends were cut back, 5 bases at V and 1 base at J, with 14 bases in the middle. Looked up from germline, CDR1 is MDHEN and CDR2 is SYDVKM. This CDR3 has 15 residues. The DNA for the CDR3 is TGTGCCAGCAGTGTCCATAGTATCCCGAACACTGAAGCTTTCTTT. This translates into CASSVHSIPNTEAFF.

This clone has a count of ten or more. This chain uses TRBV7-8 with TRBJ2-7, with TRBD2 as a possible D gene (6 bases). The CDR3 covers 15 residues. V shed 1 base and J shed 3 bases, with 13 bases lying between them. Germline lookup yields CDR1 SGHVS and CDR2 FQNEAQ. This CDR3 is CASSLGGGTFYEQYF. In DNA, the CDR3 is TGTGCCAGCAGCTTAGGTGGCGGGACCTTCTACGAGCAGTACTTC.

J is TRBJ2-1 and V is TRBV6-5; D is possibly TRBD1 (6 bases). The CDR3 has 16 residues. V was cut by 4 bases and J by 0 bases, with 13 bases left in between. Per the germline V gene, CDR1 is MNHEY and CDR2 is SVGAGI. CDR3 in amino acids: CASSFAGTFSYNEQFF. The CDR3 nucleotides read TGTGCCAGCAGTTTCGCCGGGACATTCTCCTACAATGAGCAGTTCTTC.

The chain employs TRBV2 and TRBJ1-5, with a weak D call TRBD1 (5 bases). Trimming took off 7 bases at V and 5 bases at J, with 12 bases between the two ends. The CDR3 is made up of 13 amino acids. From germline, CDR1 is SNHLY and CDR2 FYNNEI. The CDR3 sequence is CASISQDHQPQHF. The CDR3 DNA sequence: TGTGCCAGCATTTCACAGGACCATCAGCCCCAGCATTTT. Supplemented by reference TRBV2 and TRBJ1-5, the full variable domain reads EPEVTQTPSHQVTQMGQEVILRCVPISNHLYFYWYRQILGQKVEFLVSFYNNEISEKSEIFDDQFSVERPDGSNFTLKIRSTKLEDSAMYFCASISQDHQPQHFGDGTRLSIL.

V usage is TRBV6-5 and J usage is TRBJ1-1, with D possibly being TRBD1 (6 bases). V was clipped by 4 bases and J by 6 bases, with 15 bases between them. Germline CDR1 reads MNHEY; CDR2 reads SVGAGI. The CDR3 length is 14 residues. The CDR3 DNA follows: TGTGCCAGCAGTTTTAACAGGGAGGGGTCTGAAGCTTTCTTT. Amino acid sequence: CASSFNREGSEAFF.

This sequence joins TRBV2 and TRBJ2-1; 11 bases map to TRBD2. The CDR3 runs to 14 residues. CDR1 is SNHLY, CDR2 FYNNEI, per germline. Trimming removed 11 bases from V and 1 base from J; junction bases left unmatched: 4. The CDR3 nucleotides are TGTGCCCAGGGACTAGCGGTTTCCTACAATGAGCAGTTCTTC. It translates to CAQGLAVSYNEQFF.

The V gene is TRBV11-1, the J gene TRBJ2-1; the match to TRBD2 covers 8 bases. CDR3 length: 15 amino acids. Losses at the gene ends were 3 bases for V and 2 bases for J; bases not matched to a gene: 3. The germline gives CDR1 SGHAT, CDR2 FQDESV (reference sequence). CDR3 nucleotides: TGTGCCAGCAGCTTTAGCGGGACAACCTACAATGAGCAGTTCTTC. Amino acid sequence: CASSFSGTTYNEQFF.

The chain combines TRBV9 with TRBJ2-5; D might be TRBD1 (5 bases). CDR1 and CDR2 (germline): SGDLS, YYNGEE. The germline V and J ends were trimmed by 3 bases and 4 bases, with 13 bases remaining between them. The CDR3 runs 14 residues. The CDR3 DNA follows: TGTGCCAGCAGCGATGGGCAGGGCGCAGAGACCCAGTACTTC. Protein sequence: CASSDGQGAETQYF.

CDR3 coding DNA: TGCGCCAGCAGCTTGGGGGCCCGTAACACCATATATTTT. It translates to CASSLGARNTIYF. The chain has TRBV5-1 and TRBJ1-3; unclear D gene. This CDR3 has 13 residues. The germline CDR1 and CDR2 sequences are SGHRS and YFSETQ. Trimming stripped 0 bases from V and 7 bases from J, with 8 bases between.

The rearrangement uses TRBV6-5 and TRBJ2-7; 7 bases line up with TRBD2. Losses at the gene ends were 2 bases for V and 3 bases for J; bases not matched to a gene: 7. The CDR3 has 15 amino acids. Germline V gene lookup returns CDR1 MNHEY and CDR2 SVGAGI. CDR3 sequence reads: CASSYSREAHYEQYF. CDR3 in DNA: TGTGCCAGCAGTTACAGTCGGGAGGCCCACTACGAGCAGTACTTC.

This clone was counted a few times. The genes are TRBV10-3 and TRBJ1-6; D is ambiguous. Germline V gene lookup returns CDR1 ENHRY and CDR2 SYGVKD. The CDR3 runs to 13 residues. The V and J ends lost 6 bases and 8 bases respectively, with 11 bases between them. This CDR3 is CAIRMRADSPLHF. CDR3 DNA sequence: TGTGCCATCAGAATGAGGGCGGATTCACCCCTCCACTTT.

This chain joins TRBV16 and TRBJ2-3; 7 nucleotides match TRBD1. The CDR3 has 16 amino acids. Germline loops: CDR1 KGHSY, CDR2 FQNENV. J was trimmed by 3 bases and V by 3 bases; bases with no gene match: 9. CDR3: CASSQSQGETTDTQYF. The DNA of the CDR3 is TGTGCCAGCAGCCAGTCTCAGGGGGAGACGACAGATACGCAGTATTTT.

CDR3 nucleotides: TGTGCCAGCAGCTTAAGGACTTCAGATACGCAGTATTTT. Translation gives CASSLRTSDTQYF. J is TRBJ2-3 and V is TRBV7-2; D is possibly TRBD2 (5 bases). The V and J ends lost 2 bases and 4 bases respectively, with 7 bases between them. CDR1 and CDR2 from the germline V gene are SGHTA and FQGNSA. CDR3 length: 13 amino acids.

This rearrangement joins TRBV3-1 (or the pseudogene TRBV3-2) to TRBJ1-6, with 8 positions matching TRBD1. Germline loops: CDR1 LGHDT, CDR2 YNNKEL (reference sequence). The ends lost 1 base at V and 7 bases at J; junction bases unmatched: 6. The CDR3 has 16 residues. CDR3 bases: TGTGCCAGCAGCCAAGGGCAGGGGGCTCGGAATTCACCCCTCCACTTT. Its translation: CASSQGQGARNSPLHF.

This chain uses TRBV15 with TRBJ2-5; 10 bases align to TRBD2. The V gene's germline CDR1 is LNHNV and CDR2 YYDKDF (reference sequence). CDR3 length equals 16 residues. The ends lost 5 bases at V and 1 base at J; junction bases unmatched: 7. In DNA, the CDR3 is TGTGCCACCAGCGTCCGGACTAGCGGCAGCCAAGAGACCCAGTACTTC. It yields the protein CATSVRTSGSQETQYF.

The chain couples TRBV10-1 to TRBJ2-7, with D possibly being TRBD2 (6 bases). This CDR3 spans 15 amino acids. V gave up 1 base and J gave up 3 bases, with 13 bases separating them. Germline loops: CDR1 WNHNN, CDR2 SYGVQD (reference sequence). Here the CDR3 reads CASSEYQDGGYEQYF. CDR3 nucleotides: TGCGCCAGCAGTGAGTACCAGGACGGGGGCTACGAGCAGTACTTC.

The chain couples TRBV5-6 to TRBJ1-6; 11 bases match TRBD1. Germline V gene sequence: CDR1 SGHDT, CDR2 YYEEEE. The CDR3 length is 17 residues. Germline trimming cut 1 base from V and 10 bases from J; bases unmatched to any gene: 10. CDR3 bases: TGTGCCAGCAGCTTGTTGGCCGGGACAGGGGGTTTGTCACCCCTCCACTTT. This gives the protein CASSLLAGTGGLSPLHF.

The CDR3 DNA follows: TGCAGCGTCCTAGCGATGAGCACAGATACGCAGTATTTT. Its translation is CSVLAMSTDTQYF. The chain couples TRBV29-1 to TRBJ2-3, with D possibly being TRBD2 (6 bases). Germline-derived CDR1 and CDR2 are SQVTM and ANQGSEA. The CDR3 covers 13 residues. The ends were cut back, 6 bases at V and 0 bases at J, with 10 bases in the middle.

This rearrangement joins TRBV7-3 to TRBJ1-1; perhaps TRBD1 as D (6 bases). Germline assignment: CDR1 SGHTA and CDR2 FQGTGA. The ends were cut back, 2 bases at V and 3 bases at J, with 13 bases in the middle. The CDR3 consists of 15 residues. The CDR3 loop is CASSLFQGLDTEAFF. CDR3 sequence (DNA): TGTGCCAGCAGCTTATTTCAGGGGCTGGACACTGAAGCTTTCTTT. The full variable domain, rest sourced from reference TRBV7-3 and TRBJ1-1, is GAGVSQTPSNKVTEKGKYVELRCDPISGHTALYWYRQSLGQGPEFLIYFQGTGAADDSGLPNDRFFAVRPEGSVSTLKIQRTERGDSAVYLCASSLFQGLDTEAFFGQGTRLTVV.

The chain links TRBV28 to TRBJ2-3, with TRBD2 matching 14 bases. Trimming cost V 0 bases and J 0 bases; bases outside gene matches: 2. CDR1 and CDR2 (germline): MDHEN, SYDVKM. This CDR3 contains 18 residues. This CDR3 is CASSLWTSGRDSTDTQYF. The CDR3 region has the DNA TGTGCCAGCAGTTTATGGACTAGCGGGAGGGATAGCACAGATACGCAGTATTTT.

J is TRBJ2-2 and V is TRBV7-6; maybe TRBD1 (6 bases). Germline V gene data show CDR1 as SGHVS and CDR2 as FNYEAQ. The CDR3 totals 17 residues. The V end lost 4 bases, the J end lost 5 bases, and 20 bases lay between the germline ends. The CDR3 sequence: CASSSSTGFLQTGELFF. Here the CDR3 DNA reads TGTGCCAGCAGCTCCAGTACAGGGTTTCTCCAAACCGGGGAGCTGTTTTTT.

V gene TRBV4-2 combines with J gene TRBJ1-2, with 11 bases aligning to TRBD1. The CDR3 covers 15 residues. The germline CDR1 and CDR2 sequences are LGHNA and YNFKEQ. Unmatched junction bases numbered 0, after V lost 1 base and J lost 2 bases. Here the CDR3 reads CASSQGDRGNYGYTF. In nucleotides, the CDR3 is TGTGCCAGCAGCCAAGGGGACAGGGGGAACTATGGCTACACCTTC.